Below are 20 T cell receptor beta chains sequenced from a single sample in a study of human T cells and chemical hapten exposure. Time point described: patch test 2, 6 weeks after DPC sensitization. This sample's treatment: therapeutic diphenylcyclopropenone sensitization with weekly scalp DPC. TCRdb reanalysed the RACE reads using MiXCR and keeps one entry per CDR3 protein. The sample has just over 40,000 distinct CDR3 sequences; 3.3% are singletons. This material consisted of whole blood, taken in connection with sensitization to the hapten diphenylcyclopropenone (DPC). These receptors were collected from a man in his forties with alopecia areata. Some clones in this sample may be carry-over from other donors' samples.

About this clonotype: Being one base from a much bigger clone, this may be a read error. The chain joins TRBV7-9 to TRBJ1-6; perhaps TRBD1 as D (6 bases). Germline values: CDR1 SEHNR, CDR2 FQNEAQ (reference sequence). CDR3 size: 15 residues. The CDR3 coding sequence is TGTGCCAGCAGCCAAGGTGGGGGCCCGAATTCACCCCTCCAATTT. The encoded protein is CASSQGGGPNSPLQF.

Many counts were recorded for this clonotype. The chain has TRBV2 and TRBJ2-5, with D possibly called TRBD1 or TRBD2 (5 bases each). The CDR3 is 14 residues long. Trimming removed 7 bases at V and 4 bases at J, with 16 bases between. Germline CDR1 and CDR2: SNHLY and FYNNEI. The CDR3 protein is CASKRDRTPETQYF. The CDR3 nucleotides read TGTGCCAGCAAAAGGGACCGCACTCCAGAGACCCAGTACTTC.

This clonotype was seen a few times. The chain recombines TRBV5-1 with TRBJ1-4; D remains unclear. The ends were cut back, 4 bases at V and 3 bases at J, with 10 bases in the middle. Germline V gene sequence: CDR1 SGHRS, CDR2 YFSETQ. The CDR3 runs to 14 residues. This CDR3 reads CASSRGRSNEKLFF. Written as DNA, the CDR3 is TGCGCCAGCAGCAGAGGACGGTCTAATGAAAAACTGTTTTTT.

This clonotype has a count of ten or more. The V gene is TRBV28, the J gene TRBJ2-7; 11 nucleotides agree with TRBD2. Germline V lookup: CDR1 MDHEN, CDR2 SYDVKM. The CDR3 length is 14 residues. V shed 8 bases and J 1 base; nucleotides not matched to a gene: 4. CDR3 coding DNA: TGTGCCAGCCTTGGACTAGCGGGTTCCTACGAGCAGTACTTC. Translation: CASLGLAGSYEQYF.

The table lists this clonotype with many counts. CDR3 coding DNA: TGCAGCGTTGGGACTAGCGGGACTTCAGATACGCAGTATTTT. Protein: CSVGTSGTSDTQYF. V gene TRBV29-1 combines with J gene TRBJ2-3, with 12 bases lining up with TRBD2. Germline V CDR1 and CDR2: SQVTM, ANQGSEA. The CDR3 sequence is 14 residues long. Losses at the gene ends were 4 bases for V and 4 bases for J; bases not matched to a gene: 3.

In its sample, this clonotype was seen many times. The chain recombines TRBV12-3 or TRBV12-4 with TRBJ2-1; TRBD2 matches 11 bases. V lost 3 bases, J lost 8 bases, and 3 bases stayed unmatched. CDR3 length equals 14 residues. In DNA form, the CDR3 reads TGTGCCAGCAGTTTTAGCGGGAGGGCCCATGAGCAGTTCTTC. Translation gives CASSFSGRAHEQFF.

There are many counts of this clonotype. V and J are TRBV6-6 and TRBJ2-1; TRBD2 agrees at 8 bases. The germline gives CDR1 MNHNY, CDR2 SVGAGI (reference sequence). The CDR3 covers 13 residues. V was pared by 6 bases and J by 4 bases, with 2 bases of the junction left unmatched. Here the CDR3 DNA reads TGTGCCAGCAGCGTAGCGGGATACAATGAGCAGTTCTTC. The encoded protein is CASSVAGYNEQFF.

This clonotype was seen at least ten times. The chain links TRBV20-1 to TRBJ2-4; 7 positions agree with TRBD2. CDR1 and CDR2 from the germline V gene are DFQATT and SNEGSKA (reference sequence). There are 13 residues in the CDR3. Trimming took 1 base from V and 7 from J; bases not matched to a gene: 4. The CDR3 coding sequence is TGCAGTGCTAGAGTTCTGCGGGAGAACATTCAGTACTTC. As protein: CSARVLRENIQYF.

This clonotype was counted ten times or more. The rearrangement joins TRBV12-3 or TRBV12-4 to TRBJ2-3, with 12 positions matching TRBD2. V trimming: 5 bases; J trimming: 2 bases; junction bases outside the gene matches: 5. The CDR3 sequence is 16 residues long. The chain's CDR3 is CASSGRLAGDTDTQYF. The CDR3 DNA follows: TGTGCCAGCAGTGGGAGACTAGCGGGAGACACAGATACGCAGTATTTT.

This clonotype was detected many times. The chain's CDR3 is CSVEKGPGETQYF. The CDR3 DNA follows: TGCAGCGTTGAAAAGGGGCCGGGAGAGACCCAGTACTTC. The V call is TRBV29-1, the J call TRBJ2-5, with a tentative D call TRBD1 (5 bases). Trimming removed 2 bases from V and 4 bases from J, with 11 bases in between. CDR1 SQVTM and CDR2 ANQGSEA come from the germline V gene. This CDR3 has 13 residues. Based on the CDR3 plus reference TRBV29-1 and TRBJ2-5, the full variable domain is SAVISQKPSRDICQRGTSLTIQCQVDSQVTMMFWYRQQPGQSLTLIATANQGSEATYESGFVIDKFPISRPNLTFSTLTVSNMSPEDSSIYLCSVEKGPGETQYFGPGTRLLVL.

This clonotype was observed at least ten times. The V and J genes are TRBV4-1 and TRBJ1-4; TRBD1 is a possible D gene (5 bases). Germline V gives CDR1 MGHRA, CDR2 YSYEKL. The CDR3 runs 17 residues. Trimming took 1 base from V and 8 from J, leaving 20 bases between them. CDR3 region: CASSQGGDWRGWEKLFF. DNA of the CDR3: TGCGCCAGCAGCCAAGGGGGCGATTGGAGGGGATGGGAAAAACTGTTTTTT.

This clonotype has at least ten counts. V gene TRBV7-3 combines with J gene TRBJ2-1; TRBD2 matches 9 bases. Germline CDR1 and CDR2: SGHTA and FQGTGA. V gave up 4 bases and J gave up 7 bases; unmatched junction bases: 14. This CDR3 comprises 17 residues. The CDR3: CASSSPGGRALENEQFF. The CDR3 coding sequence is TGTGCCAGCAGCTCCCCGGGCGGGAGGGCCCTCGAAAATGAGCAGTTCTTC.

The rearrangement uses TRBV13 and TRBJ2-1; D unresolved. CDR1 is PRHDT and CDR2 is FYEKMQ in the germline V gene (reference sequence). V was trimmed by 1 base and J by 10 bases, leaving 5 bases between them. The CDR3 runs 11 residues. CDR3 in DNA: TGTGCCAGCAGCTTAGCAGGCGAGCAGTTCTTC. Residues: CASSLAGEQFF.

This clonotype has at least ten counts. V and J are TRBV2 and TRBJ2-1; D is possibly TRBD2 (5 bases). Germline CDR1 and CDR2: SNHLY and FYNNEI. This CDR3 has 16 amino acids. V was trimmed by 1 base and J by 5 bases, leaving 15 bases between them. CDR3 coding DNA: TGTGCCAGCAGTGAAGAACGGGGAGATCAAAACAATGAGCAGTTCTTC. Its translation is CASSEERGDQNNEQFF. The entire variable domain, with the rest obtained from reference TRBV2 and TRBJ2-1, is as follows: EPEVTQTPSHQVTQMGQEVILRCVPISNHLYFYWYRQILGQKVEFLVSFYNNEISEKSEIFDDQFSVERPDGSNFTLKIRSTKLEDSAMYFCASSEERGDQNNEQFFGPGTRLTVL.

This clonotype came up many times. The DNA for the CDR3 is TGTGCCAGCAGCTCCCCCGGACTAGCGGGAAAGGGCGAGCAGTACTTC. This sequence encodes CASSSPGLAGKGEQYF. The V gene is TRBV7-9, the J gene TRBJ2-7; 12 nucleotides match TRBD2. The CDR3 extends over 16 amino acids. With 4 bases clipped from V and 6 bases from J, the junction kept 10 bases outside the gene matches. Per the germline V gene, CDR1 is SEHNR and CDR2 is FQNEAQ (reference sequence).

This clonotype showed up many times. The chain joins TRBV24-1 to TRBJ2-1; D is undetermined. Germline CDR1 reads KGHDR; CDR2 reads SFDVKD. This CDR3 is built from 15 residues. The V gene lost 2 bases and the J gene lost 4 bases, with 11 bases spanning the gap. The CDR3 DNA is TGTGCCACCAGTGATTCCCGGACCCAGTACAATGAGCAGTTCTTC. Its translation is CATSDSRTQYNEQFF.

The V and J genes are TRBV18 and TRBJ2-3, with D maybe TRBD1 (5 bases). Germline lookup yields CDR1 KGHSH and CDR2 LQKENI. V lost 6 bases to trimming and J lost 2 bases, with 15 bases between them. This CDR3 region has 15 residues. CDR3 region: CASSQGPGYTDTQYF. The CDR3 DNA reads TGTGCCAGCTCTCAGGGCCCAGGGTACACAGATACGCAGTATTTT.

In its sample, this clonotype was seen many times. The rearrangement links TRBV20-1 to TRBJ2-7; 10 bases agree with TRBD2. The CDR3 loop spans 12 amino acids. Germline V lookup: CDR1 DFQATT, CDR2 SNEGSKA (reference sequence). J was trimmed by 6 bases and V by 4 bases; bases with no gene match: 3. The CDR3 sequence: CSANPSGSEQYF. CDR3 in DNA: TGCAGTGCTAACCCTAGCGGGAGCGAGCAGTACTTC.

This clonotype was seen repeatedly, ten times or more. The chain links TRBV7-2 to TRBJ2-1; 7 bases agree with TRBD2. Germline loops: CDR1 SGHTA, CDR2 FQGNSA. The CDR3 runs 15 residues. Trimming removed 5 bases from V and 0 bases from J; junction bases left unmatched: 4. The CDR3 DNA reads as TGTGCCAGCAGCACCTCTAGCGGCTCCTACAATGAGCAGTTCTTC. The encoded protein is CASSTSSGSYNEQFF. Drawing the rest from reference TRBV7-2 and TRBJ2-1, the complete variable domain is GAGVSQSPSNKVTEKGKDVELRCDPISGHTALYWYRQSLGQGLEFLIYFQGNSAPDKSGLPSDRFSAERTGGSVSTLTIQRTQQEDSAVYLCASSTSSGSYNEQFFGPGTRLTVL.

This clonotype was detected ten times or more. The chain has TRBV6-6 and TRBJ1-1; tentatively, D is TRBD1 (5 bases). CDR1 MNHNY and CDR2 SVGAGI come from the germline V gene (reference sequence). The V end lost 0 bases, the J end lost 1 base, and 9 bases lay between the germline ends. CDR3 length equals 15 residues. The CDR3 nucleotides read TGTGCCAGCAGTTACTCCCCGAGGGGGAACACTGAAGCTTTCTTT. Protein product: CASSYSPRGNTEAFF.